This T cell receptor beta chain is drawn from a study of blood T cell repertoires in COVID-19 (dated by TCRdb to the early 2020s). Study-wide context: Collaborator samples came from the United States, Italy and Spain and covered acute and convalescent phases of COVID-19. The prospective study material was composed of cDNA or gDNA derived from T cells, B-cell-depleted T cells, or PBMCs. Subjects who had been exposed to COVID-19, were actively infected with it, or had recovered from it provided the deeply sampled blood TCRbeta repertoires that made up the dataset. A freely available public database, intended as a resource for researchers studying the immune response to SARS-CoV-2, is where the repertoires were released. The samples were drawn from the first 160 participants of the ongoing ImmuneRACE study and from 950 to 1,500 subjects provided by 6 global collaborators. Sample metadata almost always included a de-identified subject ID, COVID-19 status, age in years and sex. Where available, HLA class I and class II types were obtained from metadata supplied by the sample provider rather than from assay-based typing.

Turning to this clone: Its antigen target is currently unknown. Base qualities are not provided; no much larger clone lies one nucleotide away.

Broader findings and caveats from the paper: Clinical and demographic metadata were provided uncurated, with the amount varying by source and participant.

Collaborating institutions collected whole blood in K2EDTA tubes following their own protocols. For TCRbeta analysis, collaborator samples were shipped as frozen whole blood, as isolated PBMCs, or as DNA extracted from either sample type. TCRbeta CDR3 regions were amplified from genomic DNA using the immunoSEQ Assay, a bias-controlled multiplex PCR. Per the source publication's procedure: Nucleated cell counts per sample were estimated from amplification of reference gene primers within the assay. Sequence reads were collapsed and filtered to measure the absolute abundance of every unique TCRbeta CDR3 rearrangement. For each sample, productive Simpson clonality was calculated as the square root of Simpson's diversity index over productive rearrangements. TCRdb limited this immuneACCESS table to in-frame rearrangements with V and J called. A share of clones is missing; checked studies link under half to unresolved V genes, and the rest is unexplained. Clone size and the V and J calls come from that table; the DNA yielded D and trimming. A total of some 20,000 clones appear in this sample, 70% to 90% of them only once. The top ten clonotypes cover about 7.9% of the sample.

Sample: peripheral blood. The TCR sequence derives from a human donor with active COVID-19. The donor label of this sample is uncertain.

The DNA reads TGTGCCAGCAGCCCCGGGGACAGGAGCTACAATGAGCAGTTCTTC. Translated, it gives CASSPGDRSYNEQFF. The chain links TRBV28 with TRBJ2-1, with TRBD1 identical over 8 junction bases. At the junction V is shortened by 6 bases and J by 3 bases; bases outside the gene matches: 7. The germline V gene specifies MDHEN as CDR1 and SYDVKM as CDR2. The CDR3 spans 15 residues, from the cysteine through the phenylalanine. CDR3 DNA is the only sequence kept; it has 45 bases, read in frame from the first base. Reference TRBV28 and TRBJ2-1 proteins supply the regions before and after the CDR3; the full variable domain is: DVKVTQSSRYLVKRTGEKVFLECVQDMDHENMFWYRQDPGLGLRLIYFSYDVKMKEKGDIPEGYSVSREKKERFSLILESASTNQTSMYLCASSPGDRSYNEQFFGPGTRLTVL.